One TCR beta chain is described in this entry. Its target is not known. The data derive from a study of cytomegalovirus exposure and HLA in healthy donors. Amplification used 60 Vbeta primers and 13 Jbeta primers. TCRdb's copy holds only in-frame clones and misses some; the assay was immunoSEQ multiplex PCR. The sample contains 70,000 to 90,000 clones, approximately 70% of which appear only once. Study-wide results and limits: Most of the TCR beta V segments (in an earlier analysis) were productive either about 90% or about 30% of the time.

Deletions cut 1 base from V and 2 bases from J, with 11 bases between. Germline V gene data show CDR1 as MDHEN and CDR2 as SYDVKM. This CDR3 spans 15 amino acids. This receptor was identified in a man aged 60 to 69 in good health and CMV-seropositive. The gene calls are TRBV28 and TRBJ1-1, with a possible D match to TRBD1 (5 bases). Sequenced input: PBMCs. The CDR3: CASSLLGLGNTEAFF. The CDR3, as DNA: TGTGCCAGCAGTTTATTGGGGCTGGGAAACACTGAAGCTTTCTTT.